These 9 T cell receptor beta chains came from one sample sequenced in a study of technical replicates of blood from several donors. Assay used: immunoSEQ multiplex PCR; TCRdb lists only in-frame clones, some missing. The sample contains some 99,000 clones, nearly 97% of which appear only once. Sequencing was carried out using T cells isolated from PBMCs. Source of these receptors: a human donor in good health.

The chain employs TRBV6-1 and TRBJ2-7, with 8 bases that match TRBD2. The CDR3 runs to 17 residues. From germline, CDR1 is MNHNS and CDR2 SASEGT. With 1 base clipped from V and 7 bases from J, the junction kept 15 bases outside the gene matches. This CDR3 is CASSEGTSTSPWREQYF. The DNA for the CDR3 is TGTGCCAGCAGTGAAGGGACTAGCACCTCTCCCTGGAGGGAGCAGTACTTC.

The chain couples TRBV5-4 to TRBJ2-4; D may be TRBD2 (5 bases). The CDR3 length is 18 residues. In germline, CDR1 is SGHNT, CDR2 YYREEE (reference sequence). Trimming pared 0 bases from V and 3 bases from J, leaving 19 bases between. The CDR3 sequence is CASSLGSARFGGKNIQYF. In DNA, the CDR3 is TGTGCCAGCAGCTTGGGTTCCGCGAGGTTCGGAGGCAAAAACATTCAGTACTTC. The full variable domain, rest sourced from reference TRBV5-4 and TRBJ2-4, is ETGVTQSPTHLIKTRGQQVTLRCSSQSGHNTVSWYQQALGQGPQFIFQYYREEENGRGNFPPRFSGLQFPNYSSELNVNALELDDSALYLCASSLGSARFGGKNIQYFGAGTRLSVL.

The chain uses TRBV5-1 and TRBJ2-1; unclear D gene. This CDR3 comprises 9 residues. The germline gives CDR1 SGHRS, CDR2 YFSETQ. V lost 9 bases and J 9 bases, leaving 7 bases between the germline ends. The CDR3 region has the DNA TGCGCCACCGAGAGTGAGCAGTTCTTC. This codes for CATESEQFF. The full variable domain, its missing parts supplied by reference TRBV5-1 and TRBJ2-1, is KAGVTQTPRYLIKTRGQQVTLSCSPISGHRSVSWYQQTPGQGLQFLFEYFSETQRNKGNFPGRFSGRQFSNSRSEMNVSTLELGDSALYLCATESEQFFGPGTRLTVL.

The rearrangement uses TRBV28 and TRBJ1-1; weak D call: TRBD1 (5 bases). The germline V and J ends were trimmed by 3 bases and 5 bases, with 19 bases remaining between them. Germline assignment: CDR1 MDHEN and CDR2 SYDVKM. This CDR3 region has 16 residues. In DNA form, the CDR3 reads TGTGCCAGCAGTTTGTGGAGGGGTCGGTTGCTGACTGAAGCTTTCTTT. It is translated as CASSLWRGRLLTEAFF.

The V gene is TRBV4-1, the J gene TRBJ1-1; possible D gene TRBD1, 6 bases. This CDR3 region has 16 residues. Germline V gene data show CDR1 as MGHRA and CDR2 as YSYEKL. Trimming pared 0 bases from V and 4 bases from J, leaving 15 bases between. CDR3 sequence: CASSQEDPGDPTEAFF. In DNA form, the CDR3 reads TGCGCCAGCAGCCAAGAAGACCCAGGGGACCCCACTGAAGCTTTCTTT.

The CDR3 here is CASSQSRTEIYF. Written as DNA, the CDR3 is TGTGCCAGCAGCCAATCAAGGACAGAGATATATTTT. The J gene is TRBJ1-3, the V gene TRBV16; perhaps TRBD1 as D (6 bases). V lost 0 bases to trimming and J lost 13 bases, with 10 bases between them. This CDR3 spans 12 amino acids. The germline CDR1 and CDR2 sequences are KGHSY and FQNENV.

The chain joins TRBV18 to TRBJ2-1, with 9 bases identical to TRBD2. The V and J ends lost 2 bases and 9 bases, in that order; junction bases with no gene match: 8. There are 15 residues in the CDR3. Germline loops: CDR1 KGHSH, CDR2 LQKENI. The CDR3 DNA reads TGTGCCAGCTCACCATACGCGGGAGGGCTCGGTGAGCAGTTCTTC. This encodes CASSPYAGGLGEQFF.

This chain joins TRBV6-1 and TRBJ2-3, with 10 bases aligning to TRBD2. The CDR3 runs to 15 residues. The junction had 7 bases not matched to a gene; V was cut back by 2 bases and J by 8 bases. The germline V gene has CDR1 MNHNS and CDR2 SASEGT. CDR3 residues: CASSESASGSTTQYF. The CDR3 DNA reads as TGTGCCAGCAGTGAATCGGCTAGCGGGAGCACTACGCAGTATTTT.

In its sample, this clone was seen once. V usage is TRBV2 and J usage is TRBJ2-7, with no clear D. The V gene's germline CDR1 is SNHLY and CDR2 FYNNEI. Trimming left V 7 bases short and J 0 bases short, with 16 bases between. The CDR3 length is 15 residues. This CDR3 reads CASKVSATTSYEQYF. The DNA for the CDR3 is TGTGCCAGCAAGGTGAGCGCAACCACCTCCTACGAGCAGTACTTC.